The 10 T cell receptor beta chains reported below all come from one sample, sequenced in a study of shared clonotypes between healthy human individuals. In the naive CD8 group, cells lacked CD45RO and were positively selected for CCR7, so terminally differentiated effector memory CD45RA+ cells were left out. Sequenced by immunoSEQ multiplex PCR; TCRdb stores in-frame clones only, minus some. The sample consists of 800,000 to 950,000 clones, roughly 96% of them appearing once. The sequencing sample was made of naive CD8+ T cells sorted from blood. The receptor set was obtained from a young man in good health.

V usage is TRBV19 and J usage is TRBJ2-7, with D possibly called TRBD1 or TRBD2 (5 bases each). Trimming took off 3 bases at V and 6 bases at J, with 15 bases between the two ends. This CDR3 is 14 amino acids long. The germline gives CDR1 LNHDA, CDR2 SQIVND (reference sequence). CDR3 bases: TGTGCCAGTAGTATGGCGACCCCAGGGACCGAGCAGTACTTC. Its protein is CASSMATPGTEQYF.

The gene calls are TRBV7-9 and TRBJ2-1; a possible D gene is TRBD1 (6 bases). V dropped 10 bases and J dropped 8 bases, with 15 bases sitting between them. Germline CDR1 and CDR2: SEHNR and FQNEAQ (reference sequence). The CDR3 extends over 12 amino acids. This CDR3 is CATDGGTDEQFF. CDR3 in DNA: TGTGCCACCGATGGGGGCACCGATGAGCAGTTCTTC.

This chain uses TRBV7-9 with TRBJ2-7; TRBD1 is a possible D gene (6 bases). Germline lookup yields CDR1 SEHNR and CDR2 FQNEAQ (reference sequence). Trimming took 2 bases from V and 4 from J, leaving 9 bases between them. The CDR3 contains 13 residues. CDR3 coding DNA: TGTGCCAGCAGCTTACGCGGACAGTACGAGCAGTACTTC. This encodes CASSLRGQYEQYF.

The rearrangement uses TRBV11-2 and TRBJ2-7, with a tentative D call TRBD2 (5 bases). The V end lost 4 bases, the J end lost 3 bases, and 13 bases lay between the germline ends. Germline lookup yields CDR1 SGHAT and CDR2 FQNNGV. The CDR3 consists of 14 residues. DNA of the CDR3: TGTGCCAGCAGCTATTCCGAGGGCTACTACGAGCAGTACTTC. Protein: CASSYSEGYYEQYF.

The chain combines TRBV2 with TRBJ2-5; 9 nucleotides agree with TRBD1. Germline V CDR1 and CDR2: SNHLY, FYNNEI. V shed 4 bases and J 5 bases; nucleotides not matched to a gene: 14. CDR3 length: 17 amino acids. CDR3 region: CASSVSQTGGIAETQYF. The CDR3 nucleotides read TGTGCCAGCAGTGTTTCTCAGACAGGGGGGATTGCGGAGACCCAGTACTTC.

The rearrangement uses TRBV5-1 and TRBJ2-7; TRBD2 matches at 8 bases. CDR3 length: 20 amino acids. From germline, CDR1 is SGHRS and CDR2 YFSETQ. The V and J ends lost 0 bases and 4 bases, in that order; junction bases with no gene match: 21. CDR3 residues: CASSLASGLGQVAGRYEQYF. As DNA, the CDR3 is TGCGCCAGCAGCTTGGCCAGCGGACTGGGTCAAGTAGCGGGGCGTTACGAGCAGTACTTC.

This rearrangement joins TRBV7-9 to TRBJ2-5; 13 positions match TRBD2. The CDR3 runs to 19 residues. Germline lookup yields CDR1 SEHNR and CDR2 FQNEAQ (reference sequence). The ends lost 6 bases at V and 1 base at J; junction bases unmatched: 14. This chain's CDR3 is CASRATGTSGNGAQETQYF. The DNA for the CDR3 is TGTGCCAGCAGAGCAACCGGGACTAGCGGGAATGGGGCCCAAGAGACCCAGTACTTC.

The chain is built from TRBV6-6 and TRBJ2-7; D call uncertain. Per germline, CDR1 MNHNY and CDR2 SVGAGI (reference sequence). The length of the CDR3 is 14 residues. V lost 2 bases to trimming and J lost 3 bases, with 11 bases between them. The CDR3 DNA is TGTGCCAGCAGTTACGACGGGTTCCTCTACGAGCAGTACTTC. Its translation is CASSYDGFLYEQYF.

The chain employs TRBV11-3 and TRBJ2-7; D not resolved. Trimming removed 1 base from V and 0 bases from J, with 10 bases in between. Germline V gene data show CDR1 as SGHNT and CDR2 as YENEEA. This CDR3 is built from 15 residues. The CDR3, as DNA: TGTGCCAGCAGCTTAGTGGGCGGTAGCTCCTACGAGCAGTACTTC. Protein sequence: CASSLVGGSSYEQYF.

This chain joins TRBV27 and TRBJ1-2, with 7 nucleotides matching TRBD1. CDR3 length equals 15 residues. Trimming took 2 bases from V and 5 from J; bases not matched to a gene: 8. The V gene's germline CDR1 is MNHEY and CDR2 SMNVEV (reference sequence). The CDR3 loop reads CASSLRGQAGYGYTF. The CDR3 DNA sequence: TGTGCCAGCAGTTTACGTGGACAGGCGGGGTATGGCTACACCTTC.